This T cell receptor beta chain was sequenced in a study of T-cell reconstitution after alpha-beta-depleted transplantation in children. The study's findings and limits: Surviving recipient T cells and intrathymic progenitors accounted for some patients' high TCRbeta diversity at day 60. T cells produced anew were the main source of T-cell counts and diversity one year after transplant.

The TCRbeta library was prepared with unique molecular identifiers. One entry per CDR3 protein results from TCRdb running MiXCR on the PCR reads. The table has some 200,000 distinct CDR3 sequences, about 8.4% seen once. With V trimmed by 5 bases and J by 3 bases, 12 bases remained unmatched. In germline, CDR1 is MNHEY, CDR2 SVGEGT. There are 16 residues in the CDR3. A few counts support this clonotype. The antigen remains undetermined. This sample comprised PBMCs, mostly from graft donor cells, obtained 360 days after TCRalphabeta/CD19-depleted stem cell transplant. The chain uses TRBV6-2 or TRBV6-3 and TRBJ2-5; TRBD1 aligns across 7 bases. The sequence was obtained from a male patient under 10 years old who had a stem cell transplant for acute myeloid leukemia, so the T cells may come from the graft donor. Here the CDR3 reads CASSPALTGPEETQYF. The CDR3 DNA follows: TGTGCCAGCAGTCCGGCCCTGACAGGGCCGGAAGAGACCCAGTACTTC.